A single sample is the source of the 12 T cell receptor beta chains below, sequenced in a study of CD8 T cells in Susac syndrome. The RNA input was about 0.45 to 1 ug, and it was reverse transcribed with random hexamers. TCRdb re-called the immunoSEQ multiplex PCR reads with MiXCR, one entry per CDR3 protein. Of 150,000 to 200,000 distinct CDR3 sequences listed, 95% are singletons. The specimen sequenced was CD4+ T cells from PBMCs. The receptors here all came from a human donor with multiple sclerosis.

This sequence joins TRBV2 and TRBJ1-2; D unresolved. Germline loops: CDR1 SNHLY, CDR2 FYNNEI. The CDR3 is 13 residues long. Trimming stripped 7 bases from V and 0 bases from J, with 9 bases between. This CDR3 is CASTQASNYGYTF. The CDR3 coding sequence is TGTGCCAGCACCCAGGCTTCTAACTATGGCTACACCTTC.

The chain links TRBV9 to TRBJ2-2; tentative D call: TRBD2 (5 bases). CDR1 and CDR2 from the germline V gene are SGDLS and YYNGEE. Between the trimmed V and J ends, which lost 0 bases and 9 bases, there was a span of 15 bases. CDR3 size: 15 residues. CDR3 residues: CASSVGVIGGRELFF. CDR3 bases: TGTGCCAGCAGCGTAGGCGTGATAGGAGGCCGGGAGCTGTTTTTT.

This chain links TRBV15 with TRBJ2-3; 8 bases align to TRBD1. Germline CDR1 and CDR2: LNHNV and YYDKDF (reference sequence). The CDR3 has 15 amino acids. The V gene end was trimmed by 0 bases and the J gene end by 6 bases; junction bases not matched to a gene: 5. The CDR3 DNA is TGTGCCACCAGCAGAGACAGGGGGCTTGGGGATACGCAGTATTTT. Translating gives CATSRDRGLGDTQYF.

The V call is TRBV20-1, the J call TRBJ2-3, with 13 bases aligning to TRBD2. CDR1 is DFQATT and CDR2 is SNEGSKA in the germline V gene (reference sequence). The V segment lost 6 bases and the J segment 3 bases; nucleotides outside the gene matches: 21. The length of the CDR3 is 20 residues. The CDR3 is CSAPPPLAGGPRVGTDTQYF. In nucleotides, the CDR3 is TGCAGTGCCCCCCCACCACTAGCGGGGGGGCCGAGGGTTGGGACAGATACGCAGTATTTT.

The rearrangement joins TRBV2 to TRBJ1-6, with D possibly TRBD1 on 6 matching bases. The ends were cut back, 7 bases at V and 10 bases at J, with 20 bases in the middle. Germline CDR1 is SNHLY and CDR2 is FYNNEI. This CDR3 comprises 15 residues. The CDR3 bases are TGTGCCAGCAATCTCTCAGGGGTTGAAGGATCACCCCTCCACTTT. Protein product: CASNLSGVEGSPLHF.

The rearrangement joins TRBV12-3 or TRBV12-4 to TRBJ2-1, with D perhaps matching TRBD1 or TRBD2 (5 bases each). The germline V and J ends were trimmed by 6 bases and 9 bases, with 12 bases remaining between them. The length of the CDR3 is 12 residues. CDR3 residues: CASSQLGVEQFF. Written as DNA, the CDR3 is TGTGCCAGCAGCCAGTTGGGGGTTGAGCAGTTCTTC.

The V and J genes are TRBV30 and TRBJ1-1; D is uncertain. Per germline, CDR1 GTSNPN and CDR2 SVGIG (reference sequence). This CDR3 spans 13 amino acids. V was pared by 1 base and J by 3 bases, with 9 bases between. Here the CDR3 reads CAWSGHKHTEAFF. The CDR3 region has the DNA TGTGCCTGGAGTGGTCATAAACACACTGAAGCTTTCTTT.

The chain joins TRBV5-1 to TRBJ2-6; possibly TRBD2 for D (6 bases). With 0 bases removed from V and 0 bases from J, the gap between germline ends came to 13 bases. From germline, CDR1 is SGHRS and CDR2 YFSETQ. This CDR3 has 18 residues. For the CDR3, the DNA is TGCGCCAGCAGCTTGGACTCTAGCGTTACCTCTGGGGCCAACGTCCTGACTTTC. It yields the protein CASSLDSSVTSGANVLTF.

V usage is TRBV9 and J usage is TRBJ2-1, with TRBD2 matching 10 bases. CDR1 and CDR2 from the germline V gene are SGDLS and YYNGEE. V shed 5 bases and J 0 bases; nucleotides not matched to a gene: 5. The CDR3 is 16 residues long. As DNA, the CDR3 is TGTGCCAGCAGTCCTAGCGGGGGCCTCTCCTACAATGAGCAGTTCTTC. This translates into CASSPSGGLSYNEQFF. Complete variable domain (other parts from reference TRBV9 and TRBJ2-1): DSGVTQTPKHLITATGQRVTLRCSPRSGDLSVYWYQQSLDQGLQFLIQYYNGEERAKGNILERFSAQQFPDLHSELNLSSLELGDSALYFCASSPSGGLSYNEQFFGPGTRLTVL.

The chain couples TRBV30 to TRBJ1-2; D is perhaps TRBD1 (6 bases). The CDR3 runs 12 residues. Germline CDR1 GTSNPN, CDR2 SVGIG (reference sequence). V lost 3 bases, J lost 8 bases, and 13 bases lay in between. CDR3: CAWSPGASGYTF. CDR3 sequence (DNA): TGTGCCTGGAGCCCGGGGGCCAGCGGCTACACCTTC.

The V gene is TRBV6-6, the J gene TRBJ2-3; D is ambiguous. CDR1 and CDR2 (germline): MNHNY, SVGAGI (reference sequence). V shed 2 bases and J shed 6 bases, with 18 bases lying between them. The CDR3 has 16 residues. DNA for the CDR3: TGTGCCAGCAGTTACGGTATCACCATCGTGTTCGATACGCAGTATTTT. The encoded protein is CASSYGITIVFDTQYF.

This clonotype appeared a single time. The chain recombines TRBV14 with TRBJ2-1, with D perhaps TRBD1 (5 bases). This CDR3 contains 14 residues. Germline CDR1 SGHDN, CDR2 FVKESK. Trimming took off 0 bases at V and 8 bases at J, with 11 bases between the two ends. Here the CDR3 reads CASSQEGPRYEQFF. CDR3 bases: TGTGCCAGCAGCCAAGAGGGGCCCCGGTATGAGCAGTTCTTC.